The present TCR beta chain was sequenced within a study of tumor-infiltrating lymphocytes in primary liver carcinoma. Whole-study context: Patients comprised men and women whose ages fell between 30 and 69 years.

RNA and DNA were co-extracted from approximately 20-30 mg of unsorted bulk tissue. Every tumor was sampled at five separate regions. Using a constant-region primer together with ProtoScript II reverse transcriptase, TCR beta cDNA was made from roughly 520 ng of total RNA. Slightly modified ARM-PCR with three nested multiplex PCR rounds yielded TCR beta libraries. One entry per CDR3 protein results from TCRdb running MiXCR on the multiplex PCR reads. Of about 70,000 distinct CDR3 sequences in the sample, about 70% are singletons; the top ten hold about a quarter. The sequenced sample consisted of liver tumor tissue from sampling region 4. The subset was: tumor region T4, right-lateral pole. The sequence was obtained from a middle-aged man with primary liver carcinoma and hepatitis B virus infection.

The DNA of the CDR3 is TGTATCTGCAGCTTAGGGGGACAGGGGGGCTACGAGCAGTACTTC. This gives the protein CICSLGGQGGYEQYF. The J gene is TRBJ2-7, the V gene TRBV7-9; 11 bases are shared with TRBD1. Germline CDR1 and CDR2: SEHNR and FQNEAQ (reference sequence). The CDR3 covers 15 residues.